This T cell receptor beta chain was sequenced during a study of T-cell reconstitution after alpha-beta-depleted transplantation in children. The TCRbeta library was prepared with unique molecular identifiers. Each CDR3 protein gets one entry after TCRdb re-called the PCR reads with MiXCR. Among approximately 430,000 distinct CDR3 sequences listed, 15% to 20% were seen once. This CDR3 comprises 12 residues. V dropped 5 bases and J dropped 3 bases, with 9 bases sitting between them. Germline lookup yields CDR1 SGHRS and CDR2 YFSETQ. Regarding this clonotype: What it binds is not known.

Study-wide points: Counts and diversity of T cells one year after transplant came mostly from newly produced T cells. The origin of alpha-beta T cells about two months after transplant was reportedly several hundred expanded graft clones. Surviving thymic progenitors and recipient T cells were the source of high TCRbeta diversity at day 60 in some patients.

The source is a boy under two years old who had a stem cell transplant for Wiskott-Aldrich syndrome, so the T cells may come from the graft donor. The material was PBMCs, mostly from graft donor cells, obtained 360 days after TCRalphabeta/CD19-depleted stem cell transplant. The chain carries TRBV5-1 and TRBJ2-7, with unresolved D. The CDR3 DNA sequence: TGCGCCAGCAGGGAAGACTTCTACGAGCAGTACTTC. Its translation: CASREDFYEQYF.